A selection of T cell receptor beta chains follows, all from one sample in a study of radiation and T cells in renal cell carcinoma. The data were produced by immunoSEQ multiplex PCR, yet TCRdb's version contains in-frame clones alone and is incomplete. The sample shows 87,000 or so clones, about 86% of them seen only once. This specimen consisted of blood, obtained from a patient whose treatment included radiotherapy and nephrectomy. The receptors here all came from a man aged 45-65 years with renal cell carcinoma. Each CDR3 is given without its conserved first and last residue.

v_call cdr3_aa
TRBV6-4 ASRPTNENTEAF
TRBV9 ASSVGGLAGVSETQY
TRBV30 AWSVRSGNTIY
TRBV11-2 ASSLVRGQGYNEQF
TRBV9 ASNLGLAANEQF
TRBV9 ASSARTPASGAGELF
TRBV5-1 ASSFGGADYGYT
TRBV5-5 ASSLAPGSEMNTEAF
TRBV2 ASSAQGENTEAF
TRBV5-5 ASSLTYRQLNTDTQY
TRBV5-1 ASSRRLSRGRTETQY
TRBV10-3 AISEFYTDSGANVLT
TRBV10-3 AISEGEGGPNTEAF
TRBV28 ASSLQGYEQY
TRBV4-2 ASSQGPGVGDTQY
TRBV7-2 ASSSPDRGPHWDEKLF
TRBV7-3 ASSLIEQGEQF
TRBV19 ASDGRGNTEAF
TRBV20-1 SARGTAEAF
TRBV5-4 ASSNADGKGHTEAF
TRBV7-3 ASSSQGSNTEAF
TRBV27 ASGGGAPSNTGELF
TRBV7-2 ASSLVSDEQF
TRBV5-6 ASSTGQGAYEQY
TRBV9 ASSPGGGSNTQY
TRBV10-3 AISEVQGTGNTIY
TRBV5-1 ASSLGAGDSPLH
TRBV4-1 ASSQAPIAPMQETQY
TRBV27 ASSFSRDSPYEQY
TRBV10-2 ASSEIGGNEKLF